These 28 T cell receptor beta chains share one sample of origin, sequenced in a study of early T cells in non-severe SARS-CoV-2 infection. TCRdb processed the 5' RACE reads anew with MiXCR; each CDR3 protein has one entry. The sample lists over 100,000 distinct CDR3 sequences, around 13% seen once, with about 5.7% in the top ten. Sequencing was done on a sample of whole blood. The receptors were gathered from an adult who was a healthcare worker with PCR-confirmed SARS-CoV-2 infection or an uninfected control (not recorded which).

This clonotype has at least ten counts. The chain uses TRBV6-5 and TRBJ2-1; possibly TRBD1 or TRBD2 for D (5 bases each). V was cut by 2 bases and J by 0 bases, with 11 bases left in between. The CDR3 is 16 residues long. Germline V gene sequence: CDR1 MNHEY, CDR2 SVGAGI. The CDR3 bases are TGTGCCAGCAGTTACGGTCCAGGGAGCTCCTACAATGAGCAGTTCTTC. It specifies CASSYGPGSSYNEQFF.

There are a few counts of this clonotype. V is TRBV7-8 and J is TRBJ2-5; D unclear. Germline V gene lookup returns CDR1 SGHVS and CDR2 FQNEAQ. The germline V and J ends were trimmed by 2 bases and 0 bases, with 7 bases remaining between them. The CDR3 is 14 amino acids. The CDR3 bases are TGTGCCAGCAGCTTAACGGAGTACCAAGAGACCCAGTACTTC. This encodes CASSLTEYQETQYF.

In this sample, this clonotype turned up many times. The rearrangement links TRBV11-2 to TRBJ2-5; no firm D call. Trimming cost V 5 bases and J 4 bases, with 8 bases left between them. The germline gives CDR1 SGHAT, CDR2 FQNNGV. This CDR3 region has 12 residues. This CDR3 reads CASSRNPETQYF. In DNA form, the CDR3 reads TGTGCCAGCAGCCGGAACCCAGAGACCCAGTACTTC. Full variable domain (outside the CDR3, taken from reference TRBV11-2 and TRBJ2-5): EAGVAQSPRYKIIEKRQSVAFWCNPISGHATLYWYQQILGQGPKLLIQFQNNGVVDDSQLPKDRFSAERLKGVDSTLKIQPAKLEDSAVYLCASSRNPETQYFGPGTRLLVL.

In regard to this clonotype: Since a much larger clone is just one base distant, this may be a read error. The J gene is TRBJ2-3, the V gene TRBV28; no clear D. Germline V lookup: CDR1 MDHEN, CDR2 SYDVKM. This CDR3 region has 11 residues. Trimming stripped 7 bases from V and 2 bases from J, with 4 bases between. This chain's CDR3 is CASTSTDTQYF. The DNA for the CDR3 is TGTGCCAGCACCTCCACAGATACGCAGTATTTT.

This clonotype was counted only a few times. This chain uses TRBV28 with TRBJ2-3; 9 bases align to TRBD1. The CDR3 covers 15 residues. Germline CDR1 reads MDHEN; CDR2 reads SYDVKM. The junction had 5 bases not matched to a gene; V was cut back by 5 bases and J by 2 bases. The CDR3 DNA is TGTGCCAGCAGTCCGACAGGGGGGCACACAGATACGCAGTATTTT. Its translation is CASSPTGGHTDTQYF.

There are many counts of this clonotype. The rearrangement links TRBV2 to TRBJ2-7; TRBD1 agrees at 10 bases. Germline CDR1 and CDR2: SNHLY and FYNNEI. The CDR3 totals 18 residues. With V trimmed by 3 bases and J by 4 bases, 15 bases remained unmatched. CDR3 in DNA: TGTGCCAGCAGTGACGACTGGGACAGGGGCCGCCCTCCGTACGAGCAGTACTTC. It codes for CASSDDWDRGRPPYEQYF.

In this sample, this clonotype turned up a few times. This chain uses TRBV5-4 with TRBJ2-3; TRBD2 aligns across 11 bases. V gave up 9 bases and J gave up 0 bases; unmatched junction bases: 6. There are 15 residues in the CDR3. Germline values: CDR1 SGHNT, CDR2 YYREEE (reference sequence). Here the CDR3 reads CATHLAGGSTDTQYF. Here the CDR3 DNA reads TGTGCCACCCACCTAGCGGGAGGCAGCACAGATACGCAGTATTTT. Looking up the rest from reference TRBV5-4 and TRBJ2-3 gives the full variable domain: ETGVTQSPTHLIKTRGQQVTLRCSSQSGHNTVSWYQQALGQGPQFIFQYYREEENGRGNFPPRFSGLQFPNYSSELNVNALELDDSALYLCATHLAGGSTDTQYFGPGTRLTVL.

This chain's CDR3 is CASRRAETQYF. The CDR3 DNA follows: TGTGCCAGCAGGAGGGCAGAGACCCAGTACTTC. The chain combines TRBV2 with TRBJ2-5, with TRBD2 as a possible D gene (5 bases). The V end was cut by 6 bases, the J end by 4 bases, with 6 bases between. Germline V lookup: CDR1 SNHLY, CDR2 FYNNEI. The CDR3 consists of 11 residues.

V usage is TRBV2 and J usage is TRBJ2-5; D possibly uses TRBD1 or TRBD2 (5 bases each). V gave up 4 bases and J gave up 0 bases, with 15 bases separating them. Per germline, CDR1 SNHLY and CDR2 FYNNEI. CDR3 length: 16 amino acids. DNA for the CDR3: TGTGCCAGCAGTGGACCTGCAGGGACCAACCAAGAGACCCAGTACTTC. This sequence encodes CASSGPAGTNQETQYF. Variable domain in full (rest from reference TRBV2 and TRBJ2-5): EPEVTQTPSHQVTQMGQEVILRCVPISNHLYFYWYRQILGQKVEFLVSFYNNEISEKSEIFDDQFSVERPDGSNFTLKIRSTKLEDSAMYFCASSGPAGTNQETQYFGPGTRLLVL.

The chain carries TRBV4-2 and TRBJ2-1; TRBD2 matches at 9 bases. The CDR3 extends over 17 amino acids. The V segment lost 6 bases and the J segment 1 base; nucleotides outside the gene matches: 10. Germline V gene data show CDR1 as LGHNA and CDR2 as YNFKEQ. CDR3 sequence: CASSDSREGRSYNEQFF. The CDR3 DNA reads as TGTGCCAGCAGTGATTCGCGGGAGGGCCGATCCTACAATGAGCAGTTCTTC.

J is TRBJ2-5 and V is TRBV12-3 or TRBV12-4, with D uncertain. CDR3 size: 16 residues. Trimming took off 3 bases at V and 1 base at J, with 15 bases between the two ends. CDR3 coding DNA: TGTGCCAGCAGTTTTAAGGCCCACACACTCCAAGAGACCCAGTACTTC. Its translation is CASSFKAHTLQETQYF.

The J gene is TRBJ1-3, the V gene TRBV20-1; 7 nucleotides line up with TRBD1. The V and J ends lost 5 bases and 2 bases, in that order; junction bases with no gene match: 3. There are 13 residues in the CDR3. The germline gives CDR1 DFQATT, CDR2 SNEGSKA (reference sequence). The CDR3 DNA follows: TGCAGTGCTCCTGGGACAGCTGGAAACACCATATATTTT. Its protein product is CSAPGTAGNTIYF.

The chain joins TRBV27 to TRBJ2-7, with D possibly matching TRBD2 (5 bases). The CDR3 sequence is 13 residues long. V lost 3 bases and J lost 5, with 11 bases in between. The germline gives CDR1 MNHEY, CDR2 SMNVEV (reference sequence). This CDR3 is CASSLGVGNEQYF. The CDR3 coding sequence is TGTGCCAGCAGTTTGGGAGTTGGGAACGAGCAGTACTTC.

This clonotype was recorded a few times. The chain carries TRBV19 and TRBJ1-5; unclear D gene. Trimming took 2 bases from V and 3 from J, leaving 11 bases between them. This CDR3 has 15 amino acids. CDR1 and CDR2 from the germline V gene are LNHDA and SQIVND (reference sequence). In nucleotides, the CDR3 is TGTGCCAGTAGTATACGGGGATTCCCCAATCAGCCCCAGCATTTT. Protein product: CASSIRGFPNQPQHF. The entire variable domain, with the rest obtained from reference TRBV19 and TRBJ1-5, is as follows: DGGITQSPKYLFRKEGQNVTLSCEQNLNHDAMYWYRQDPGQGLRLIYYSQIVNDFQKGDIAEGYSVSREKKESFPLTVTSAQKNPTAFYLCASSIRGFPNQPQHFGDGTRLSIL.

This chain connects TRBV7-2 to TRBJ2-1; D is tentatively TRBD1 or TRBD2 (6 bases each). Germline V gene sequence: CDR1 SGHTA, CDR2 FQGNSA. The CDR3 is 16 residues long. V shed 5 bases and J shed 0 bases, with 14 bases lying between them. The CDR3 is CASSRSGASSYNEQFF. CDR3 nucleotide sequence: TGTGCCAGCAGCCGTTCGGGGGCCAGCTCCTACAATGAGCAGTTCTTC.

The gene calls are TRBV27 and TRBJ1-1; D uncertain. Trimming shortened V by 3 bases and J by 2 bases, and 19 bases separated the two germline ends. Germline loops: CDR1 MNHEY, CDR2 SMNVEV (reference sequence). The CDR3 length is 17 residues. The CDR3 DNA follows: TGTGCCAGCAGTTTTCTGGTTGGTGGCGGAGCCAACACTGAAGCTTTCTTT. This encodes CASSFLVGGGANTEAFF.

This clonotype was found many times. The chain combines TRBV18 with TRBJ1-5, with 8 bases that match TRBD1. Germline V CDR1 and CDR2: KGHSH, LQKENI. CDR3 length: 14 amino acids. Losses at the gene ends were 4 bases for V and 7 bases for J; bases not matched to a gene: 6. The CDR3 loop reads CASSLGQARQPQHF. CDR3 in DNA: TGTGCCAGCTCACTGGGACAGGCGCGCCAGCCCCAGCATTTT. The variable domain in full, completed from reference TRBV18 and TRBJ1-5, reads NAGVMQNPRHLVRRRGQEARLRCSPMKGHSHVYWYRQLPEEGLKFMVYLQKENIIDESGMPKERFSAEFPKEGPSILRIQQVVRGDSAAYFCASSLGQARQPQHFGDGTRLSIL.

This chain connects TRBV20-1 to TRBJ2-1, with 7 bases fitting TRBD2. The CDR3 is 14 amino acids. Germline assignment: CDR1 DFQATT and CDR2 SNEGSKA (reference sequence). V shed 2 bases, J shed 4 bases, and the junction held 5 bases outside the gene matches. This chain's CDR3 is CSARRLAEYNEQFF. CDR3 bases: TGCAGTGCTAGACGGCTAGCGGAATACAATGAGCAGTTCTTC.

This clonotype was detected a few times. V usage is TRBV4-3 and J usage is TRBJ1-5; D remains ambiguous. The length of the CDR3 is 15 residues. Germline V gene data show CDR1 as LGHNA and CDR2 as YSLEER. Trimming pared 0 bases from V and 2 bases from J, leaving 8 bases between. Written as DNA, the CDR3 is TGCGCCAGCAGCCAAGACCGGTATGGCAATCAGCCCCAGCATTTT. Translation gives CASSQDRYGNQPQHF.

In this sample, this clonotype turned up many times. CDR3: CSVVRGTGQQAFF. The CDR3, as DNA: TGCAGCGTTGTTCGGGGGACAGGGCAACAAGCTTTCTTT. The rearrangement uses TRBV29-1 and TRBJ1-1, with 9 nucleotides matching TRBD1. The CDR3 spans 13 residues. After removal of 4 bases from V and 9 bases from J, the junction contained 9 bases not matched to a gene. The germline V gene encodes CDR1 SQVTM and CDR2 ANQGSEA.

This clonotype showed up just a few times. The chain carries TRBV20-1 and TRBJ2-1; D possibly corresponds to TRBD1 (5 bases). V gave up 0 bases and J gave up 0 bases, with 15 bases separating them. The length of the CDR3 is 17 residues. Germline V gene lookup returns CDR1 DFQATT and CDR2 SNEGSKA (reference sequence). CDR3 bases: TGCAGTGCTAGAGATAAGTTGGCTCAGGGCTCCTACAATGAGCAGTTCTTC. Translating gives CSARDKLAQGSYNEQFF.

This chain uses TRBV6-6 with TRBJ2-5, with D possibly TRBD2 on 5 matching bases. The germline V and J ends were trimmed by 6 bases and 1 base, with 9 bases remaining between them. The CDR3 contains 13 residues. Germline assignment: CDR1 MNHNY and CDR2 SVGAGI (reference sequence). In DNA, the CDR3 is TGTGCCAGCAGATCCGGGGTCCAAGAGACCCAGTACTTC. Its protein is CASRSGVQETQYF.

This clonotype was observed a few times. The rearrangement links TRBV7-9 to TRBJ1-2; D not certain. The CDR3 sequence is 14 residues long. Trimming removed 3 bases from V and 5 bases from J, with 13 bases in between. CDR1 is SEHNR and CDR2 is FQNEAQ in the germline V gene (reference sequence). CDR3 nucleotides: TGTGCCAGCAGCTTTACAACATCCCTTTATGGCTACACCTTC. The encoded protein is CASSFTTSLYGYTF.

This rearrangement joins TRBV11-2 to TRBJ1-2, with D maybe TRBD1 (5 bases). CDR1 is SGHAT and CDR2 is FQNNGV in the germline V gene. Trimming took off 4 bases at V and 2 bases at J, with 23 bases between the two ends. This CDR3 region has 18 residues. CDR3 nucleotides: TGTGCCAGCAGCTCGCTACATCTGTCTCGACAGAACAACTATGGCTACACCTTC. Protein product: CASSSLHLSRQNNYGYTF.

This clonotype has at least ten counts. The V gene is TRBV6-5, the J gene TRBJ2-3; the D is unclear. In germline, CDR1 is MNHEY, CDR2 SVGAGI. The V end was cut by 6 bases, the J end by 0 bases, with 1 base between. This CDR3 comprises 11 residues. CDR3 protein: CASRSTDTQYF. The CDR3, as DNA: TGTGCCAGCAGAAGCACAGATACGCAGTATTTT.

The chain uses TRBV15 and TRBJ2-3; 8 nucleotides match TRBD2. The CDR3 consists of 16 residues. Looked up from germline, CDR1 is LNHNV and CDR2 is YYDKDF (reference sequence). V dropped 0 bases and J dropped 2; count of bases not matched to a gene: 4. The CDR3 DNA is TGTGCCACCAGCAGAGATCGTAGCGGGGCCACAGATACGCAGTATTTT. Encoded protein: CATSRDRSGATDTQYF.

At least ten counts were recorded for this clonotype. This sequence joins TRBV20-1 and TRBJ1-1; D unresolved. CDR3 size: 13 residues. V dropped 0 bases and J dropped 2 bases, with 7 bases sitting between them. In germline, CDR1 is DFQATT, CDR2 SNEGSKA (reference sequence). CDR3 sequence reads: CSARDRRNTEAFF. The DNA for the CDR3 is TGCAGTGCTAGAGATCGGAGAAACACTGAAGCTTTCTTT.

This clonotype was counted a few times. The chain has TRBV28 and TRBJ2-7; D might be TRBD1 (5 bases). There are 13 residues in the CDR3. Trimming stripped 4 bases from V and 7 bases from J, with 14 bases between. The germline CDR1 and CDR2 sequences are MDHEN and SYDVKM. CDR3 DNA sequence: TGTGCCAGCAGTTCAGCCGACAGACAGGAGCAGTACTTC. Amino acids: CASSSADRQEQYF.